This T cell receptor beta chain was identified in a study of control samples from healthy donors and cancer patients. Regarding this clone: A much larger clone is a single base away; this may be a read error.

The CDR3 is 14 residues long. The germline gives CDR1 SGHAT, CDR2 FQNNGV. With 3 bases removed from V and 6 bases from J, the gap between germline ends came to 12 bases. Measured with immunoSEQ multiplex PCR; TCRdb has only the in-frame clones, and not every one. The sample lists about 110,000 clones; approximately 82% were seen once. The sequence came from a man younger than 35 in good health. The chain links TRBV11-2 to TRBJ1-5, with D tentatively TRBD1 (6 bases). The sample consisted of blood. The CDR3 nucleotides read TGTGCCAGCAGCTTTGGGGGGGGCGGTCAGCCCCAGCATTTT. Translated, it gives CASSFGGGGQPQHF. Full variable domain (remainder filled in from reference TRBV11-2 and TRBJ1-5): EAGVAQSPRYKIIEKRQSVAFWCNPISGHATLYWYQQILGQGPKLLIQFQNNGVVDDSQLPKDRFSAERLKGVDSTLKIQPAKLEDSAVYLCASSFGGGGQPQHFGDGTRLSIL.